A single sample is the source of the 11 T cell receptor beta chains below, sequenced in a study of cytomegalovirus exposure and HLA in healthy donors. PCR was performed using 60 Vbeta and 13 Jbeta primers. Only in-frame clones appear in the TCRdb table, and some are missing; sequencing was by immunoSEQ multiplex PCR. The profile shows over 150,000 clones, around 73% of them singletons. Source material: PBMCs. Receptors were obtained from a woman aged 18-29 years in good health and CMV-seropositive.

The rearrangement uses TRBV6-5 and TRBJ1-6; 9 nucleotides line up with TRBD1. V shed 7 bases and J 7 bases; nucleotides not matched to a gene: 8. The CDR3 is 15 residues long. Germline-derived CDR1 and CDR2 are MNHEY and SVGAGI. The CDR3 DNA reads TGTGCCAGCATGTTAGGGACAGGGCGCAATTCACCCCTCCACTTT. Translated, it gives CASMLGTGRNSPLHF.

This chain's CDR3 is CASSQDLGQAGNTIYF. The CDR3, as DNA: TGCGCCAGCAGCCAAGATCTGGGACAGGCAGGAAACACCATATATTTT. The chain links TRBV4-3 to TRBJ1-3, with TRBD1 matching 8 bases. The V segment lost 0 bases and the J segment 4 bases; nucleotides outside the gene matches: 5. The CDR3 has 16 residues. The germline gives CDR1 LGHNA, CDR2 YSLEER.

This chain connects TRBV23-1 to TRBJ1-3; 7 bases align to TRBD1. TRBV23-1 is placed among ORFs of uncertain function. J was trimmed by 3 bases and V by 0 bases; bases with no gene match: 2. The CDR3 is made up of 15 amino acids. The CDR3: CASSQSPGGGNTIYF. CDR3 sequence (DNA): TGCGCCAGCAGTCAATCCCCAGGGGGTGGAAACACCATATATTTT.

The rearrangement links TRBV29-1 to TRBJ1-2; D may be TRBD1 (6 bases). The CDR3 length is 13 residues. Per germline, CDR1 SQVTM and CDR2 ANQGSEA. Trimming left V 7 bases short and J 5 bases short, with 17 bases between. The CDR3: CSADHQRGYGYTF. The CDR3 nucleotides are TGCAGCGCTGACCATCAAAGGGGGTATGGCTACACCTTC.

This rearrangement joins TRBV29-1 to TRBJ2-7, with TRBD2 matching 8 bases. The germline V gene has CDR1 SQVTM and CDR2 ANQGSEA. The V gene end was trimmed by 2 bases and the J gene end by 4 bases; junction bases not matched to a gene: 4. The CDR3 contains 13 residues. As DNA, the CDR3 is TGCAGCGTTGAACTGTCTAGCGGGTACGAGCAGTACTTC. It specifies CSVELSSGYEQYF.

The CDR3 spells CASSLRTGRLANEQFF. The CDR3 DNA follows: TGTGCCAGCAGCTTAAGGACAGGGCGCCTCGCCAATGAGCAGTTCTTC. The gene calls are TRBV5-6 and TRBJ2-1, with TRBD1 identical over 8 bases. The CDR3 has 16 residues. V lost 2 bases to trimming and J lost 6 bases; unmatched junction nucleotides: 10. The germline V gene has CDR1 SGHDT and CDR2 YYEEEE.

The rearrangement links TRBV4-3 to TRBJ1-3; D is possibly TRBD1 (6 bases). CDR3 length: 15 residues. V lost 0 bases, J lost 1 base, and 7 bases lay in between. CDR1 LGHNA and CDR2 YSLEER come from the germline V gene. The CDR3 reads CASSQDQGSGNTIYF. Here the CDR3 DNA reads TGCGCCAGCAGCCAAGATCAGGGGTCTGGAAACACCATATATTTT.

This clone has only a few counts. The rearrangement uses TRBV5-1 and TRBJ2-2; unclear D gene. Trimming left V 0 bases short and J 7 bases short, with 13 bases between. The CDR3 runs 15 residues. Germline V gene lookup returns CDR1 SGHRS and CDR2 YFSETQ. CDR3 DNA sequence: TGCGCCAGCAGCTTGGAATATGCAGGTGGCGGGGAGCTGTTTTTT. Its protein is CASSLEYAGGGELFF.

This clone was observed a handful of times. The chain recombines TRBV20-1 with TRBJ2-5, with 8 nucleotides matching TRBD2. CDR1 is DFQATT, CDR2 SNEGSKA, per germline (reference sequence). The CDR3 totals 11 residues. Trimming removed 8 bases from V and 4 bases from J; junction bases left unmatched: 3. The CDR3 DNA follows: TGCAGTAGCGGGGGAGGAGAGACCCAGTACTTC. It yields the protein CSSGGGETQYF.

V is TRBV7-2 and J is TRBJ1-5; TRBD1 might be the D (6 bases). The CDR3 loop spans 14 amino acids. The germline CDR1 and CDR2 sequences are SGHTA and FQGNSA. V lost 5 bases and J lost 0, with 8 bases in between. The CDR3 nucleotides are TGTGCCAGCAGCCGGACAGTTAGCAATCAGCCCCAGCATTTT. It codes for CASSRTVSNQPQHF.

The CDR3 sequence: CASRSGQGYGYTF. The CDR3 DNA reads TGTGCCAGCAGGAGCGGACAGGGGTATGGCTACACCTTC. The chain links TRBV6-4 to TRBJ1-2; 9 positions match TRBD1. Germline V CDR1 and CDR2: MRHNA, SNTAGT. V dropped 6 bases and J dropped 5; count of bases not matched to a gene: 4. The CDR3 is made up of 13 amino acids.